This T cell receptor beta chain emerged from a study of regulatory T cells in long-lasting Graves disease. The time point was: newly diagnosed GD, antithyroid drugs for less than 3 months. RNA from PBMCs was the source of the TCR library. Investigators prepared the TCR beta libraries by applying iRepertoire HTBI primers and Arm-PCR of CDR3 regions. One entry per CDR3 protein, called by TCRdb with MiXCR from the multiplex PCR reads. The sample comprises 350,000 to 450,000 distinct CDR3 sequences, more than 12% of which are singletons, and roughly 17% rests with the top ten. These sequences were also reported in another study, on T cells in Graves' hyperthyroidism and ophthalmopathy.

This clonotype originated in a woman younger than 45 with Graves disease. Here the sequenced sample was peripheral blood mononuclear cells (PBMCs), taken at new diagnosis, from a patient treated with antithyroid drugs.

The CDR3 DNA sequence: TGTGCCAGTAGTATAACAGCGGGAGGACTCAATGAGCAGTTCTTC. It specifies CASSITAGGLNEQFF. The rearrangement uses TRBV19 and TRBJ2-1; 9 bases align to TRBD2. V gave up 2 bases and J gave up 6 bases; unmatched junction bases: 5. This CDR3 is 15 amino acids long. Germline CDR1 reads LNHDA; CDR2 reads SQIVND (reference sequence).